The 8 T cell receptor beta chains below all came from one sample that was sequenced in a study of cytomegalovirus exposure and HLA in healthy donors. Primers for the PCR totalled 60 Vbeta and 13 Jbeta. Sequencing was performed with immunoSEQ multiplex PCR; in TCRdb, only in-frame clones are kept and a portion is missing. The table has around 140,000 clones, over 65% seen once; the top ten hold 2% to 3%. Sequenced input: PBMCs. The receptor set was obtained from a male donor in good health and CMV-seronegative.

The gene calls are TRBV7-3 and TRBJ1-5; D not resolved. The germline gives CDR1 SGHTA, CDR2 FQGTGA. V shed 1 base and J shed 3 bases, with 4 bases lying between them. The CDR3 consists of 13 residues. CDR3 sequence reads: CASSLNINQPQHF. DNA for the CDR3: TGTGCCAGCAGCTTAAATATCAATCAGCCCCAGCATTTT.

V gene TRBV4-3 combines with J gene TRBJ2-1; the D gene is possibly TRBD2 (6 bases). Germline V gives CDR1 LGHNA, CDR2 YSLEER. This CDR3 contains 16 residues. V shed 0 bases and J shed 2 bases, with 11 bases lying between them. This chain's CDR3 is CASSQDWGGTYNEQFF. In DNA, the CDR3 is TGCGCCAGCAGCCAAGATTGGGGCGGGACCTACAATGAGCAGTTCTTC.

The genes are TRBV7-6 and TRBJ2-6; D is unresolved. V lost 6 bases to trimming and J lost 2 bases, with 8 bases between them. Looked up from germline, CDR1 is SGHVS and CDR2 is FNYEAQ. CDR3 length: 14 amino acids. CDR3 nucleotide sequence: TGTGCCAGCAGTCAGGATACTGGGGCCAACGTCCTGACTTTC. As protein: CASSQDTGANVLTF.

CDR3 nucleotide sequence: TGTGCCAGCAGTTTTCTAGCACCGAACACCGGGGAGCTGTTTTTT. This sequence encodes CASSFLAPNTGELFF. J is TRBJ2-2 and V is TRBV27; the D gene is possibly TRBD2 (5 bases). The CDR3 has 15 amino acids. In germline, CDR1 is MNHEY, CDR2 SMNVEV (reference sequence). The V gene lost 3 bases and the J gene lost 0 bases, with 8 bases spanning the gap.

This chain links TRBV5-1 with TRBJ2-5; 9 bases fit TRBD2. Germline V gene lookup returns CDR1 SGHRS and CDR2 YFSETQ. The CDR3 totals 15 residues. V was pared by 0 bases and J by 3 bases, with 3 bases of the junction left unmatched. CDR3 sequence reads: CASSLGASGEETQYF. DNA for the CDR3: TGCGCCAGCAGCTTGGGGGCTAGCGGGGAAGAGACCCAGTACTTC.

V and J are TRBV6-6 and TRBJ1-1; D ambiguous. The CDR3 runs to 11 residues. V shed 5 bases and J shed 3 bases, with 4 bases lying between them. Germline lookup yields CDR1 MNHNY and CDR2 SVGAGI (reference sequence). Here the CDR3 DNA reads TGTGCCAGCAGTCCCGACACTGAAGCTTTCTTT. Protein: CASSPDTEAFF.

The chain uses TRBV7-9 and TRBJ2-1, with 12 bases lining up with TRBD2. Unmatched junction bases numbered 14, after V lost 5 bases and J lost 9 bases. There are 17 residues in the CDR3. The germline V gene encodes CDR1 SEHNR and CDR2 FQNEAQ (reference sequence). The DNA of the CDR3 is TGTGCCAGCAGCCGTCTAGCGGGAGGGCGAGGTATCCTTGAGCAGTTCTTC. Protein sequence: CASSRLAGGRGILEQFF.

V and J are TRBV27 and TRBJ2-3; 11 positions match TRBD2. CDR3 size: 17 residues. Germline lookup yields CDR1 MNHEY and CDR2 SMNVEV (reference sequence). After removal of 6 bases from V and 6 bases from J, the junction contained 14 bases not matched to a gene. DNA of the CDR3: TGTGCCAGCAGAATGATGGGACTAGCGGCAGGGGGGGATACGCAGTATTTT. As protein: CASRMMGLAAGGDTQYF.